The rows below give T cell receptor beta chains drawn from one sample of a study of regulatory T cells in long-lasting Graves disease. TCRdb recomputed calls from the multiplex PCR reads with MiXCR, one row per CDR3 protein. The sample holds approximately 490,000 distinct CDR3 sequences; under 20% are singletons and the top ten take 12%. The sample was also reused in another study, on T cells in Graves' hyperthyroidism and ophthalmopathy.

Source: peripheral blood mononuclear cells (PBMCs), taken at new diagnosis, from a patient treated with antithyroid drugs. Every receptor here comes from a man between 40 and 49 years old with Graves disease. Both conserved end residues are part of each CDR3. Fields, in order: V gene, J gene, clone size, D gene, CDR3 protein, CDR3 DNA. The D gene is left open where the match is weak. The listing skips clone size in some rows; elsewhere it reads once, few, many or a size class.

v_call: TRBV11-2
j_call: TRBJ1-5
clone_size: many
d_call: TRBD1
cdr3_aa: CASSPTGGNNQPQHF
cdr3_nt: TGTGCCAGCAGCCCCACAGGGGGTAACAATCAGCCCCAGCATTTT

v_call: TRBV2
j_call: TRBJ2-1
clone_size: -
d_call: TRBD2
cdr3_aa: CASRGTSGRAYYNEQFF
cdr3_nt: TGTGCCAGCAGAGGGACTAGCGGGAGGGCCTACTACAATGAGCAGTTCTTC

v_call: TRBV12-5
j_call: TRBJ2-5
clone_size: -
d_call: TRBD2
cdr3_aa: CASADFSGRARETQYF
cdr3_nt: TGTGCTAGTGCCGATTTTAGCGGGAGGGCCAGGGAGACCCAGTACTTC

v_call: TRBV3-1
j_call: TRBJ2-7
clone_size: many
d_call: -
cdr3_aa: CASSQILSASYEQYF
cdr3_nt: TGTGCCAGCAGCCAAATCTTGTCAGCCTCCTACGAGCAGTACTTC

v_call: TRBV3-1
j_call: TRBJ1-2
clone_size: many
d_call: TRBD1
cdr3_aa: CASSFRTGLYGYTF
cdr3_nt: TGTGCCAGCAGCTTTAGGACAGGACTCTATGGCTACACCTTC

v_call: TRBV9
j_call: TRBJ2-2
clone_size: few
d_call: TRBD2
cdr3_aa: CASSAPSGSGTGELFF
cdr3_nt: TGTGCCAGCAGCGCCCCTAGCGGGAGTGGGACCGGGGAGCTGTTTTTT

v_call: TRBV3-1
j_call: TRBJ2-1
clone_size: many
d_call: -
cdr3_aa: CASSQQGWNEQFF
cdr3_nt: TGTGCCAGCAGCCAACAGGGTTGGAATGAGCAGTTCTTC

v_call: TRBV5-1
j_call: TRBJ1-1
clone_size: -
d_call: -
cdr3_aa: CASSSTGAITNTEAFF
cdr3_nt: TGTGCCAGCAGCTCGACGGGAGCTATTACGAACACTGAAGCTTTCTTT

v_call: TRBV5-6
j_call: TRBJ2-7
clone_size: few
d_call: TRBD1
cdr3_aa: CASSLAKGTGVYEQYF
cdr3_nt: TGTGCCAGCAGCTTGGCCAAAGGGACAGGCGTCTACGAGCAGTACTTC

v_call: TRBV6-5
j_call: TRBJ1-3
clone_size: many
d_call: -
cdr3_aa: CASSYVGSGNTIYF
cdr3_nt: TGTGCCAGCAGTTACGTTGGTTCTGGAAACACCATATATTTT

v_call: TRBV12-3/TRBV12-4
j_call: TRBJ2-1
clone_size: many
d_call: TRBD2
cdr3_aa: CASTLPGGTSKDNEQFF
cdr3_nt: TGTGCCAGCACCCTCCCTGGCGGGACTAGCAAAGACAATGAGCAGTTCTTC

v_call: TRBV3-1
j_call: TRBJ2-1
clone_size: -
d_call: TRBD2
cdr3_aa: CASSQELAGAFGDEQFF
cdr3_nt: TGTGCCAGCAGCCAAGAACTAGCGGGGGCCTTTGGGGATGAGCAGTTCTTC

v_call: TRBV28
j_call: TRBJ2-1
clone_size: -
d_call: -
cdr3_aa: CASSPLHYNEQFF
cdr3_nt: TGTGCCAGCAGTCCTCTGCACTACAATGAGCAGTTCTTC

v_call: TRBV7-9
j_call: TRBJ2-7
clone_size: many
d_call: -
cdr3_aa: CASRGLDYEQYF
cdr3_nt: TGTGCCAGCCGTGGCCTGGACTACGAGCAGTACTTC

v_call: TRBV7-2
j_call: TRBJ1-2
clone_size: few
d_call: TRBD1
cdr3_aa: CASSLSPDRISNYGYTF
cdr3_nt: TGTGCCAGCAGCTTATCTCCGGACAGGATATCTAACTATGGCTACACCTTC

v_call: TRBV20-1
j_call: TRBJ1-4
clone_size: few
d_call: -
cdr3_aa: CSARGFATNEKLFF
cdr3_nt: TGCAGTGCTAGAGGGTTTGCAACTAATGAAAAACTGTTTTTT

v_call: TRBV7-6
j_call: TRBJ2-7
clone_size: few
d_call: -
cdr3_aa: CASSLGGGVYEQYF
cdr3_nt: TGTGCCAGCAGCTTGGGGGGGGGCGTCTACGAGCAGTACTTC

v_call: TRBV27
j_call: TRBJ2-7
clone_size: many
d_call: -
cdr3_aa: CASSSTAREQYF
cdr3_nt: TGTGCCAGCAGTTCGACAGCGCGCGAGCAGTACTTC

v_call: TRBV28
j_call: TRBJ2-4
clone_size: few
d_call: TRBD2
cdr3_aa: CASSLAGASKNIQYF
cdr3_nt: TGTGCCAGCAGTTTAGCGGGAGCCTCCAAAAACATTCAGTACTTC

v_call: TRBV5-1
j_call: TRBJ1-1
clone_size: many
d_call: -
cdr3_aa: CASTDGNTEAFF
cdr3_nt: TGCGCCAGTACGGACGGGAACACTGAAGCTTTCTTT

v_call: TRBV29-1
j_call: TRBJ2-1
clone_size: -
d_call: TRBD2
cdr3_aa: CSVSGTSGSSYNEQFF
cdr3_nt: TGCAGCGTCTCCGGGACTAGCGGAAGCTCCTACAATGAGCAGTTCTTC

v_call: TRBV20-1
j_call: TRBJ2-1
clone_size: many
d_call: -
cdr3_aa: CSAVRDRGYNEQFF
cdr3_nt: TGCAGTGCTGTCCGGGATAGAGGGTACAATGAGCAGTTCTTC

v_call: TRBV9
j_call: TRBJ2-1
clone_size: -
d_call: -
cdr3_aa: CASSVEPLYNEQFF
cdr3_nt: TGTGCCAGCAGCGTAGAACCCCTCTACAATGAGCAGTTCTTC

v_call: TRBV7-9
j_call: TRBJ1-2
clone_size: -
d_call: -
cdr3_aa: CASSLGHYGYTF
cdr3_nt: TGTGCCAGCAGCTTAGGGCACTATGGCTACACCTTC

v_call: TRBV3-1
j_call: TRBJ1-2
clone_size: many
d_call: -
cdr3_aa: CASSPVIVHYGYTF
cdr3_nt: TGTGCCAGCAGCCCGGTAATCGTACACTATGGCTACACCTTC

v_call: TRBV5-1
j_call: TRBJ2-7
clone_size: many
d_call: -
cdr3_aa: CASSLELAGNEQYF
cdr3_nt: TGCGCCAGCAGCTTGGAACTGGCCGGGAACGAGCAGTACTTC

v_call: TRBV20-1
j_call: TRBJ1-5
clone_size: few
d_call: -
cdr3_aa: CSAKVRQGRDQPQHF
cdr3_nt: TGCAGTGCTAAGGTACGGCAGGGGCGCGATCAGCCCCAGCATTTT

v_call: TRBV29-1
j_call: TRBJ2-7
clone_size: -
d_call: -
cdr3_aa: CSVGFSYEQYF
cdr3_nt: TGCAGCGTAGGTTTCTCCTACGAGCAGTACTTC

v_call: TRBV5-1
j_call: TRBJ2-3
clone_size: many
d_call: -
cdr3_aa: CASSLVAGPGTDTQYF
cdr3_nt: TGCGCCAGCAGCTTGGTCGCGGGTCCAGGCACAGATACGCAGTATTTT

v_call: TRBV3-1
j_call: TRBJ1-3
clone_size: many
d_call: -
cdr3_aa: CASSQGTGNTIYF
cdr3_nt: TGTGCCAGCAGCCAAGGGACTGGAAACACCATATATTTT

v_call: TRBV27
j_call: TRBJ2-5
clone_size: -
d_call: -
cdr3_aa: CASSFDGGGETQYF
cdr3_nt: TGTGCCAGCAGTTTCGACGGGGGTGGAGAGACCCAGTACTTC

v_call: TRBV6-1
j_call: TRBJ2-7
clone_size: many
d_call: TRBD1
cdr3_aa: CASRGRDRGTYEQYF
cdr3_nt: TGTGCCAGCAGGGGACGGGACAGGGGAACCTACGAGCAGTACTTC

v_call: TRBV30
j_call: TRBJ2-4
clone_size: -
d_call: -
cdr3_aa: CAWSVRSGAKNIQYF
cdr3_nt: TGTGCCTGGAGTGTACGGTCGGGCGCCAAAAACATTCAGTACTTC

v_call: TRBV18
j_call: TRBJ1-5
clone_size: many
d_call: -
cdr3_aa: CASSIMGQGKQPQHF
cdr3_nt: TGTGCCAGCTCAATAATGGGGCAGGGTAAACAGCCCCAGCATTTT

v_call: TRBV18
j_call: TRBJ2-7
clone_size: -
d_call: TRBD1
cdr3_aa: CASSLPGTGGSEQYF
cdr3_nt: TGTGCCAGCTCACTCCCCGGGACAGGGGGCTCCGAGCAGTACTTC

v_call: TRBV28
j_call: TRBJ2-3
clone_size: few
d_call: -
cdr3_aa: CASTKRGGTDTQYF
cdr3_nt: TGTGCCAGCACCAAAAGGGGGGGCACAGATACGCAGTATTTT

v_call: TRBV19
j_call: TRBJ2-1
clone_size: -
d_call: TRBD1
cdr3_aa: CASSMTGGYNEQFF
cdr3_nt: TGTGCCAGTAGTATGACAGGGGGATACAATGAGCAGTTCTTC

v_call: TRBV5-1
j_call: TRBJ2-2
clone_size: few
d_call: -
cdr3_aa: CASSLVDMANTGELFF
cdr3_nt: TGCGCCAGCAGCTTGGTGGACATGGCGAACACCGGGGAGCTGTTTTTT

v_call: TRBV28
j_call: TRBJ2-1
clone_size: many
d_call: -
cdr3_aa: CASSYIFSYSYNEQFF
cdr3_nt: TGTGCCAGCAGTTACATTTTCTCATACTCCTACAATGAGCAGTTCTTC

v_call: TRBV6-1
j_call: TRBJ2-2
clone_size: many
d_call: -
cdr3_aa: CASRPRLSNTGELFF
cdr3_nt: TGTGCCAGCAGACCGAGACTGTCGAACACCGGGGAGCTGTTTTTT

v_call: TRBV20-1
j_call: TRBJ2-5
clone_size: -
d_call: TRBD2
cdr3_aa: CSAFGAGVTETQYF
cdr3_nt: TGCAGTGCTTTTGGAGCGGGAGTTACAGAGACCCAGTACTTC

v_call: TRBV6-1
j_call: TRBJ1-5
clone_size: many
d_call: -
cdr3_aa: CASSPRQSNQPQHF
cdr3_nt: TGTGCCAGCAGCCCCCGACAGAGCAATCAGCCCCAGCATTTT

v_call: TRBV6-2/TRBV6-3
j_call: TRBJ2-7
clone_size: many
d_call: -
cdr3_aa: CASSYPTSAYEQYF
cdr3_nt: TGTGCCAGCAGTTACCCTACTTCGGCCTACGAGCAGTACTTC

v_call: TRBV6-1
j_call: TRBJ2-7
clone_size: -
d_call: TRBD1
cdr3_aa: CASNTGQSSYEQYF
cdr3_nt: TGTGCCAGCAATACGGGACAGAGCTCCTACGAGCAGTACTTC

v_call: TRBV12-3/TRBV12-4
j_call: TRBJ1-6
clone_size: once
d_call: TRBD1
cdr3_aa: CASSLGGTGVSYNSPLHF
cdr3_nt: TGTGCCAGCAGTTTAGGAGGGACAGGAGTCTCCTATAATTCACCCCTCCACTTT

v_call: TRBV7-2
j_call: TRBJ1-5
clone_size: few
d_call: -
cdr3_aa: CASSLYTDVNQPQHF
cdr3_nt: TGTGCCAGCAGCTTATACACGGATGTCAATCAGCCCCAGCATTTT

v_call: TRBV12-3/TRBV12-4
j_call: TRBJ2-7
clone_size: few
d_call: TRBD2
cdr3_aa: CASSSFHTGETLAGSFYEQYF
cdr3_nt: TGTGCCAGCAGCTCTTTTCACACAGGAGAGACCCTAGCGGGATCATTCTACGAGCAGTACTTC

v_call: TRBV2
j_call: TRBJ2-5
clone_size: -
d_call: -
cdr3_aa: CASSEDPGRQETQYF
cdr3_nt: TGTGCCAGCAGTGAAGATCCCGGGCGGCAAGAGACCCAGTACTTC

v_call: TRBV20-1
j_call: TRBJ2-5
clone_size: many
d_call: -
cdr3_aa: CSEGSPQMYQETQYF
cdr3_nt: TGCAGTGAAGGCTCGCCACAAATGTACCAAGAGACCCAGTACTTC

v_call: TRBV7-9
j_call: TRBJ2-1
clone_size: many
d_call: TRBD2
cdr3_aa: CASSHPSGIYNEQFF
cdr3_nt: TGTGCCAGCAGCCACCCTAGCGGGATCTACAATGAGCAGTTCTTC

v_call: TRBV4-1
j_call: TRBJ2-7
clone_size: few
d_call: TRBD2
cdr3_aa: CASNAVAGALHEQYF
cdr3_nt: TGCGCCAGCAACGCAGTAGCGGGAGCTCTCCACGAGCAGTACTTC

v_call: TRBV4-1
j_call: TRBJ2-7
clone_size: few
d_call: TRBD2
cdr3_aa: CASSQDQREVHEQYF
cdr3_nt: TGCGCCAGCAGCCAAGATCAGCGGGAGGTCCACGAGCAGTACTTC

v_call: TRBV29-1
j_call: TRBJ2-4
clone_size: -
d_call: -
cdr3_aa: CSVLTGENIQYF
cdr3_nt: TGCAGCGTGCTGACAGGAGAAAACATTCAGTACTTC

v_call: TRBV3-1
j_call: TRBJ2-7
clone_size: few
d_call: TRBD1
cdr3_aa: CASRKQGAPAEQYF
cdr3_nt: TGTGCCAGCAGAAAACAGGGGGCTCCTGCCGAGCAGTACTTC

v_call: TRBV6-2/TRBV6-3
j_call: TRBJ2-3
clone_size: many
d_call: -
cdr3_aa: CASSFYLRSTDTQYF
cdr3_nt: TGTGCCAGCAGTTTTTATCTAAGGAGCACAGATACGCAGTATTTT